Presented here are 14 T cell receptor beta chains from one specimen sequenced in a study of blood T cell repertoires in COVID-19 (dated by TCRdb to 2018 to 2021). Libraries came from the immunoSEQ multiplex PCR assay. TCRdb took this table from immuneACCESS and kept in-frame rearrangements with V and J called. Such tables lack part of the clones; where checked against another copy, unresolved V genes explain under half of the gap, and the rest is unexplained. The sample table holds around 160,000 clones, of which roughly 82% were seen once. In total, the top ten clones hold nearly 15% of the sample. Sequencing input: peripheral blood. The receptors stem from a human donor with acute or convalescent COVID-19. The donor label of this sample is uncertain.

This clone has only a few counts. The chain employs TRBV30 and TRBJ1-2; TRBD1 matches at 9 bases. Trimming removed 4 bases from V and 3 bases from J; junction bases left unmatched: 9. The CDR3 covers 15 residues. CDR1 and CDR2 (germline): GTSNPN, SVGIG (reference sequence). CDR3 coding DNA: TGTGCCTGGACCAAGGGGACAGGGTCCGACTATGGCTACACCTTC. Amino acids: CAWTKGTGSDYGYTF.

This rearrangement joins TRBV2 to TRBJ1-1, with TRBD1 identical over 9 bases. Germline loops: CDR1 SNHLY, CDR2 FYNNEI. Unmatched junction bases numbered 9, after V lost 3 bases and J lost 13 bases. The length of the CDR3 is 13 residues. CDR3 sequence (DNA): TGTGCCAGCAGTGATGAACAGGGGGCATATGTTTTCTTT. This codes for CASSDEQGAYVFF.

The genes are TRBV9 and TRBJ2-5; 7 nucleotides line up with TRBD2. The CDR3 is 15 residues long. J was trimmed by 3 bases and V by 3 bases; bases with no gene match: 8. The germline V gene has CDR1 SGDLS and CDR2 YYNGEE. CDR3 bases: TGTGCCAGCAGCGCTCGGACCGGACTAGAAGAGACCCAGTACTTC. It codes for CASSARTGLEETQYF.

A few counts support this clone. The chain joins TRBV3-1 (or the pseudogene TRBV3-2) to TRBJ2-1; 9 bases line up with TRBD1. Germline V gene sequence: CDR1 LGHDT, CDR2 YNNKEL (reference sequence). V lost 4 bases and J lost 2; bases outside the gene matches: 9. The CDR3 sequence is 17 residues long. CDR3 sequence reads: CASSPFRDRAPYNEQFF. DNA of the CDR3: TGTGCCAGCAGCCCCTTCCGGGACAGGGCTCCCTACAATGAGCAGTTCTTC.

The sample holds one count of this clone. The chain uses TRBV7-2 and TRBJ1-1; maybe TRBD1 (5 bases). Germline V gene lookup returns CDR1 SGHTA and CDR2 FQGNSA. V was shortened by 1 base and J by 7 bases, with 10 bases between the two germline ends. CDR3 size: 13 residues. CDR3 coding DNA: TGTGCCAGCAGCTTAGGGGCTAGGGGTGAAGCTTTCTTT. This translates into CASSLGARGEAFF.

The CDR3 loop is CAWSGSQGEKLFF. CDR3 DNA: TGTGCCTGGAGTGGATCACAGGGTGAAAAACTGTTTTTT. V and J are TRBV30 and TRBJ1-4, with D possibly TRBD1 on 6 matching bases. V was trimmed by 1 base and J by 7 bases, leaving 10 bases between them. The CDR3 sequence is 13 residues long. Germline lookup yields CDR1 GTSNPN and CDR2 SVGIG (reference sequence).

This clone showed up just once. The chain is built from TRBV19 and TRBJ1-6; 9 bases map to TRBD1. CDR3 length: 13 amino acids. The V gene's germline CDR1 is LNHDA and CDR2 SQIVND (reference sequence). Trimming at V came to 7 bases and at J to 6 bases, leaving 1 base not matched to a gene. The CDR3 coding sequence is TGTGCCAGTACGACAGGGGGTAATTCACCCCTCCACTTT. This translates into CASTTGGNSPLHF.

This chain connects TRBV19 to TRBJ1-6; the D gene is possibly TRBD1 (6 bases). This CDR3 spans 15 amino acids. Germline V gives CDR1 LNHDA, CDR2 SQIVND (reference sequence). V was cut by 2 bases and J by 7 bases, with 12 bases left in between. The chain's CDR3 is CASSIIGTLNSPLHF. The CDR3 coding sequence is TGTGCCAGTAGTATAATAGGGACACTGAATTCACCCCTCCACTTT. Variable domain in full (rest from reference TRBV19 and TRBJ1-6): DGGITQSPKYLFRKEGQNVTLSCEQNLNHDAMYWYRQDPGQGLRLIYYSQIVNDFQKGDIAEGYSVSREKKESFPLTVTSAQKNPTAFYLCASSIIGTLNSPLHFGNGTRLTVT.

This chain uses TRBV3-1 (or the pseudogene TRBV3-2) with TRBJ2-5, with TRBD2 matching over 16 bases. The CDR3 is 17 amino acids. Germline V gene data show CDR1 as LGHDT and CDR2 as YNNKEL (reference sequence). V was clipped by 5 bases and J by 7 bases; unmatched bases: 10. CDR3 bases: TGTGCCAGCAGCTCCGGGACTAGCGGGGGGGACAGAGGGACCCAGTACTTC. It is translated as CASSSGTSGGDRGTQYF.

V gene TRBV18 combines with J gene TRBJ1-4; D gene uncertain. V shed 2 bases and J shed 8 bases, with 15 bases lying between them. The CDR3 has 15 residues. Germline V CDR1 and CDR2: KGHSH, LQKENI. DNA for the CDR3: TGTGCCAGCTCACCAGGGCAGAATATGTGGGAAAAACTGTTTTTT. Its translation is CASSPGQNMWEKLFF.

This clone has only a few counts. This chain joins TRBV30 and TRBJ2-7, with a tentative D call TRBD1 (6 bases). Germline assignment: CDR1 GTSNPN and CDR2 SVGIG (reference sequence). This CDR3 region has 14 residues. Trimming removed 3 bases from V and 5 bases from J, with 17 bases in between. For the CDR3, the DNA is TGTGCCTGGAGCTATGGTCACAGGGCCCACGAGCAGTACTTC. Amino acids: CAWSYGHRAHEQYF.

This clone was seen once. The chain links TRBV18 to TRBJ1-1, with D possibly TRBD1 on 6 matching bases. The V and J ends lost 10 bases and 4 bases respectively, with 16 bases between them. From germline, CDR1 is KGHSH and CDR2 LQKENI. The CDR3 runs to 13 residues. The CDR3 here is CATLGGASTEAFF. The CDR3 coding sequence is TGTGCCACCCTTGGGGGGGCGAGCACTGAAGCTTTCTTT.

This clone was observed a single time. The chain joins TRBV10-3 to TRBJ2-7; no definite D call. CDR3 length: 14 residues. V was cut by 3 bases and J by 3 bases, with 12 bases left in between. The germline V gene has CDR1 ENHRY and CDR2 SYGVKD. The CDR3 is CAISDSPAYYEQYF. CDR3 sequence (DNA): TGTGCCATCAGTGACTCCCCCGCCTACTACGAGCAGTACTTC.

The V gene is TRBV4-2, the J gene TRBJ2-3, with 12 nucleotides matching TRBD2. This CDR3 is 17 amino acids long. V lost 0 bases, J lost 6 bases, and 7 bases stayed unmatched. Germline V gene data show CDR1 as LGHNA and CDR2 as YNFKEQ. CDR3 nucleotides: TGTGCCAGCAGCCAAGACGTGTCTAGCGGGGGGGAGGATACGCAGTATTTT. This gives the protein CASSQDVSSGGEDTQYF.